This is a list of T cell receptor beta chains from one sample in a study of T cell responses to AZD1222 COVID-19 vaccine. The assay was immunoSEQ multiplex PCR, and TCRdb's table has in-frame clones only and misses some. The data show under 300,000 clones, with approximately 93% seen just once and roughly 0.51% held by the top ten. The sequencing used peripheral blood, collected on day 0 of AZD1222 vaccination. All receptors derive from an adult in good health. CDR3s include the opening cysteine and the closing phenylalanine or tryptophan. A D gene is named only where the DNA matches it firmly. A row's size may be missing; if present it is once, few, many or a size class.

-	TRBV5-1	TRBJ2-2	-	CASSSSGNTGELFF	TGCGCCAGCTCCTCCAGCGGAAACACCGGGGAGCTGTTTTTT
-	TRBV24-1	TRBJ2-1	-	CATSEPLAGPSEQFF	TGTGCCACCAGTGAACCCTTGGCGGGGCCTTCGGAACAGTTCTTC
-	TRBV15	TRBJ2-7	-	CATSRDRSGQGQNEQYF	TGTGCCACCAGCAGAGATCGAAGTGGGCAGGGGCAAAACGAGCAGTACTTC
-	TRBV7-3	TRBJ2-7	-	CASSLGQGREQYF	TGTGCCAGCAGCTTAGGCCAGGGTCGGGAGCAGTACTTC
-	TRBV21-1	TRBJ1-4	few	CASSKGTVRYTTNEKLFF	TGTGCCAGCAGCAAAGGGACAGTCCGTTACACAACTAATGAAAAACTGTTTTTT
-	TRBV12-3/TRBV12-4	TRBJ1-5	few	CASTHSSNQPQHF	TGTGCCAGCACCCATTCTAGCAATCAGCCCCAGCATTTT
-	TRBV2	TRBJ2-2	-	CASSGDFNGELFF	TGTGCCAGCAGTGGGGATTTTAACGGGGAGCTGTTTTTT
-	TRBV11-2	TRBJ2-3	-	CASSLHRSTDTQYF	TGTGCCAGCAGCTTACACAGGAGCACAGATACGCAGTATTTT
-	TRBV28	TRBJ2-3	-	CASSPAAGGTDTQYF	TGTGCCAGCAGTCCGGCGGCAGGGGGCACAGATACGCAGTATTTT
TRBD1	TRBV6-1	TRBJ2-7	once	CASSEAMGQEIYEQYF	TGTGCCAGCAGTGAAGCCATGGGACAGGAAATCTACGAGCAGTACTTC
-	TRBV7-8	TRBJ2-2	-	CASSFRDTNTGELFF	TGTGCCAGCAGCTTCCGGGACACGAACACCGGGGAGCTGTTTTTT
-	TRBV9	TRBJ2-7	-	CASSPGDGSSYEQYF	TGTGCCAGCAGCCCGGGGGACGGAAGCTCCTACGAGCAGTACTTC
TRBD1	TRBV5-6	TRBJ2-7	-	CASSHRGMMDEQYF	TGTGCCAGCAGCCACAGGGGGATGATGGACGAGCAGTACTTC
-	TRBV5-4	TRBJ1-1	-	CASSLEIDSNTEAFF	TGTGCCAGCAGCTTGGAAATCGACTCGAACACTGAAGCTTTCTTT
-	TRBV2	TRBJ1-1	-	CASKAEFVGTEAFF	TGTGCCAGCAAAGCGGAGTTCGTGGGCACTGAAGCTTTCTTT
-	TRBV3-1/TRBV3-2	TRBJ2-2	once	CASSLLGTGELFF	TGTGCCAGCAGCCTACTAGGGACCGGGGAGCTGTTTTTT
-	TRBV27	TRBJ2-7	few	CASSFGGHSYEQYF	TGTGCCAGCAGTTTTGGGGGACACTCCTACGAGCAGTACTTC
-	TRBV5-6	TRBJ1-3	-	CASSSTRQDFSAGNTIYF	TGTGCCAGCAGCTCCACAAGACAGGACTTCTCTGCTGGAAACACCATATATTTT
-	TRBV20-1	TRBJ1-5	few	CSASTGRGQPQHF	TGCAGTGCTAGTACAGGGAGGGGTCAGCCCCAGCATTTT
-	TRBV6-5	TRBJ1-5	-	CASRTRYGNQPQHF	TGTGCCAGCAGGACCCGCTACGGCAATCAGCCCCAGCATTTT
TRBD1	TRBV28	TRBJ1-5	-	CASSLGDSGRNQPQHF	TGTGCCAGCAGTTTAGGGGACAGTGGGCGAAATCAGCCCCAGCATTTT
TRBD1	TRBV7-8	TRBJ1-1	-	CASSATGQSKVNTEAFF	TGTGCCAGCAGCGCCACGGGACAGAGTAAAGTGAACACTGAAGCTTTCTTT
-	TRBV20-1	TRBJ1-2	-	CSARAEGGYTF	TGCAGTGCTAGGGCAGAGGGTGGCTACACCTTC
-	TRBV6-5	TRBJ1-2	-	CASSYLGTVYGYTF	TGTGCCAGCAGTTACTTAGGGACGGTCTATGGCTACACCTTC
TRBD2	TRBV7-8	TRBJ2-1	-	CASSLAATRKLAGGRDEQFF	TGTGCCAGCAGCTTAGCAGCGACGAGAAAACTAGCGGGGGGGCGCGATGAGCAGTTCTTC
-	TRBV12-2	TRBJ1-1	few	CASRLPPAGDYTEAFF	TGTGCAAGTCGCTTACCCCCCGCGGGGGATTACACTGAAGCTTTCTTT
TRBD1	TRBV6-5	TRBJ1-1	-	CASSYSLGTGNTEAFF	TGTGCCAGCAGTTACTCATTAGGGACAGGGAACACTGAAGCTTTCTTT
-	TRBV6-5	TRBJ2-3	-	CASSKTRPDTQYF	TGTGCCAGCAGCAAGACTAGACCAGATACGCAGTATTTT
-	TRBV27	TRBJ1-1	-	CASKRERGYTEAFF	TGTGCCAGCAAGAGGGAAAGGGGCTACACTGAAGCTTTCTTT
-	TRBV30	TRBJ1-3	-	CAWTWGVGGNTIYF	TGTGCCTGGACCTGGGGGGTCGGAGGAAACACCATATATTTT
TRBD1	TRBV11-3	TRBJ2-2	-	CASSSAWQGANTGELFF	TGTGCCAGCAGCTCGGCCTGGCAGGGGGCGAACACCGGGGAGCTGTTTTTT
TRBD2	TRBV6-1	TRBJ2-7	-	CASSDFLSGTSAEQYF	TGTGCCAGCAGTGATTTTTTGTCCGGGACTAGCGCCGAGCAGTACTTC
-	TRBV28	TRBJ1-2	-	CASSFRVLGGYTF	TGTGCCAGCAGTTTTCGGGTTCTGGGTGGCTACACCTTC
-	TRBV28	TRBJ1-2	-	CASSFPGKGYGYTF	TGTGCCAGCAGTTTCCCAGGGAAGGGCTATGGCTACACCTTC
TRBD1	TRBV5-1	TRBJ1-2	-	CASSFTGDDYGYTF	TGCGCCAGCAGCTTTACAGGGGACGACTATGGCTACACCTTC
-	TRBV10-1	TRBJ2-7	-	CASMGRGAQFGVYEQYF	TGCGCCAGCATGGGCAGGGGGGCGCAGTTCGGGGTCTACGAGCAGTACTTC
-	TRBV28	TRBJ2-2	-	CASSLIPGELFF	TGTGCCAGCAGTTTAATCCCCGGGGAGCTGTTTTTT
TRBD2	TRBV2	TRBJ2-1	-	CASKGRTSGYNEQFF	TGTGCCAGCAAGGGAAGGACTAGCGGCTACAATGAGCAGTTCTTC
-	TRBV3-1/TRBV3-2	TRBJ1-5	-	CASSQARAGEFEGNQPQHF	TGTGCCAGCAGCCAAGCACGGGCAGGGGAATTTGAGGGCAATCAGCCCCAGCATTTT
-	TRBV2	TRBJ1-2	-	CASSDGSRGGYTF	TGTGCCAGCAGCGATGGGTCCCGAGGGGGCTACACCTTC
-	TRBV4-1	TRBJ2-3	-	CASSHPLRGQGTQYF	TGCGCCAGCAGCCACCCCCTGCGGGGTCAGGGTACGCAGTATTTT
-	TRBV11-1	TRBJ1-1	-	CASSLSGKNTEAFF	TGTGCCAGCAGCTTGAGCGGGAAGAACACTGAAGCTTTCTTT
-	TRBV19	TRBJ2-7	-	CASSIGPTYEQYF	TGTGCCAGTAGTATTGGGCCAACCTACGAGCAGTACTTC
-	TRBV9	TRBJ1-1	-	CASSEAMNTEAFF	TGTGCCAGCAGCGAGGCGATGAACACTGAAGCTTTCTTT
-	TRBV18	TRBJ1-1	-	CASSPRATRGVTQAFF	TGTGCCAGCTCACCCAGGGCCACCCGGGGGGTCACCCAAGCTTTCTTT
TRBD1	TRBV7-2	TRBJ2-1	-	CASIPGQPYNEQFF	TGTGCCAGCATCCCGGGACAGCCCTACAATGAGCAGTTCTTC
TRBD2	TRBV15	TRBJ2-1	once	CATSRDPRGNEQFF	TGTGCCACCAGCAGAGATCCGCGGGGGAATGAGCAGTTCTTC
-	TRBV20-1	TRBJ1-1	-	CSYLNTEAFF	TGCAGTTACTTGAACACTGAAGCTTTCTTT
-	TRBV29-1	TRBJ2-7	-	CSVSRGTISYEQYF	TGCAGCGTCTCTAGAGGGACCATCTCCTACGAGCAGTACTTC
TRBD1	TRBV7-6	TRBJ2-1	-	CASSPRSGTGGTEQFF	TGTGCCAGCAGCCCTCGATCCGGGACAGGGGGCACGGAGCAGTTCTTC
-	TRBV12-3/TRBV12-4	TRBJ1-2	-	CASSPPPNYGYTF	TGTGCCAGCAGTCCCCCGCCTAACTATGGCTACACCTTC
-	TRBV7-2	TRBJ2-7	-	CASSLKNPYEQYF	TGTGCCAGCAGCTTAAAGAATCCCTACGAGCAGTACTTC